These 15 T cell receptor beta chains originate from one sample sequenced in a study of blood T cell repertoires in COVID-19. Using immunoSEQ multiplex PCR, the repertoire was profiled, and TCRdb retains in-frame clones only, with some absent. Of 250,000 to 350,000 clones in the sample, about nine tenths were seen once. The sample was peripheral blood. These receptors all come from a woman in her 50s who had recovered from COVID-19.

This clone turned up a few times. The V gene is TRBV6-2 or TRBV6-3, the J gene TRBJ1-1; D may be TRBD1 (6 bases). Trimming left V 0 bases short and J 1 base short, with 9 bases between. The CDR3 loop spans 15 amino acids. Germline CDR1 is MNHEY and CDR2 is SVGEGT. In DNA, the CDR3 is TGTGCCAGCAGTTACTCGACCAGGGGGAACACTGAAGCTTTCTTT. This sequence encodes CASSYSTRGNTEAFF.

The genes are TRBV3-1 (or the pseudogene TRBV3-2) and TRBJ2-7; D possibly corresponds to TRBD1 (6 bases). The CDR3 loop spans 15 amino acids. V lost 4 bases and J lost 1, with 14 bases in between. Germline loops: CDR1 LGHDT, CDR2 YNNKEL (reference sequence). This CDR3 is CASSLDSESSYEQYF. The CDR3, as DNA: TGTGCCAGCAGCCTGGACAGCGAGTCTTCCTACGAGCAGTACTTC.

The genes are TRBV6-4 and TRBJ2-1; 9 bases are a match to TRBD2. Losses at the gene ends were 5 bases for V and 4 bases for J; bases not matched to a gene: 6. The germline gives CDR1 MRHNA, CDR2 SNTAGT. The CDR3 is made up of 15 amino acids. DNA of the CDR3: TGTGCCAGCAGTCCTAGCGGGGAGCCTTACAATGAGCAGTTCTTC. Protein: CASSPSGEPYNEQFF.

V usage is TRBV7-8 and J usage is TRBJ2-3; TRBD2 is a possible D gene (6 bases). Trimming removed 1 base from V and 2 bases from J, with 10 bases in between. This CDR3 comprises 15 residues. Germline CDR1 SGHVS, CDR2 FQNEAQ. The CDR3 sequence: CASSLDGGYTDTQYF. CDR3 nucleotides: TGTGCCAGCAGCTTAGACGGGGGTTACACAGATACGCAGTATTTT.

This clone showed up just a few times. The chain combines TRBV7-9 with TRBJ1-2; 8 bases fit TRBD1. The CDR3 runs to 16 residues. The germline CDR1 and CDR2 sequences are SEHNR and FQNEAQ (reference sequence). V was clipped by 5 bases and J by 6 bases; unmatched bases: 14. CDR3 bases: TGTGCCAGCAGCCCCCGACTCGGCTCACAGGGGGATGGCTACACCTTC. Translated: CASSPRLGSQGDGYTF.

The chain joins TRBV6-5 to TRBJ2-7, with 7 bases fitting TRBD1. Looked up from germline, CDR1 is MNHEY and CDR2 is SVGAGI. The CDR3 sequence is 13 residues long. The V segment lost 2 bases and the J segment 4 bases; nucleotides outside the gene matches: 2. The CDR3 is CASSYTTGYEQYF. CDR3 in DNA: TGTGCCAGCAGTTACACGACAGGGTACGAGCAGTACTTC.

The chain joins TRBV24-1 to TRBJ2-3; 7 positions agree with TRBD2. V was clipped by 9 bases and J by 2 bases; unmatched bases: 10. Per germline, CDR1 KGHDR and CDR2 SFDVKD. The CDR3 covers 15 residues. CDR3 loop: CATSMGGTITDTQYF. CDR3 nucleotide sequence: TGTGCCACCTCTATGGGAGGGACTATCACAGATACGCAGTATTTT.

The CDR3 DNA is TGTGCCAGCAGCTTCTATACAGGGGCTAGCACTGAAGCTTTCTTT. Protein product: CASSFYTGASTEAFF. This chain joins TRBV7-6 and TRBJ1-1; TRBD1 aligns across 7 bases. V was clipped by 3 bases and J by 4 bases; unmatched bases: 8. The CDR3 consists of 15 residues. Germline CDR1 SGHVS, CDR2 FNYEAQ.

The chain links TRBV5-1 to TRBJ1-4; a possible D gene is TRBD1 (5 bases). The CDR3 extends over 15 amino acids. V lost 4 bases and J 0 bases, leaving 10 bases between the germline ends. The germline CDR1 and CDR2 sequences are SGHRS and YFSETQ. CDR3 sequence: CASSGGGTTNEKLFF. In nucleotides, the CDR3 is TGCGCCAGCAGCGGGGGAGGGACAACTAATGAAAAACTGTTTTTT.

The CDR3, as DNA: TGTGCCAGCAGTTACGAGAGGAGACTAGCGGGGAACGAGCAGTACTTC. Its protein is CASSYERRLAGNEQYF. The genes are TRBV6-5 and TRBJ2-7, with 11 bases lining up with TRBD2. V lost 2 bases and J lost 5; bases outside the gene matches: 8. This CDR3 contains 16 residues. The germline V gene encodes CDR1 MNHEY and CDR2 SVGAGI.

The chain employs TRBV19 and TRBJ2-7, with D possibly matching TRBD2 (6 bases). CDR1 LNHDA and CDR2 SQIVND come from the germline V gene (reference sequence). Trimming took off 4 bases at V and 0 bases at J, with 22 bases between the two ends. The CDR3 extends over 18 amino acids. CDR3 sequence reads: CASSKSGVNQGGSYEQYF. The CDR3 DNA reads TGTGCCAGTAGTAAGTCGGGGGTCAACCAAGGCGGCTCCTACGAGCAGTACTTC.

This clone was detected only a few times. The J gene is TRBJ2-7, the V gene TRBV2; a weak D match, TRBD1 (6 bases). The CDR3 sequence is 15 residues long. Germline V gene sequence: CDR1 SNHLY, CDR2 FYNNEI. V shed 6 bases and J shed 0 bases, with 15 bases lying between them. CDR3 DNA sequence: TGTGCCAGCAGGCCTACAGGGACGAGCTCCTACGAGCAGTACTTC. Protein sequence: CASRPTGTSSYEQYF.

This sequence joins TRBV5-1 and TRBJ2-3; D might be TRBD1 (6 bases). V lost 0 bases, J lost 6 bases, and 11 bases lay in between. The CDR3 is 14 amino acids. Germline V gene lookup returns CDR1 SGHRS and CDR2 YFSETQ. The CDR3 protein is CASSLGGGVDTQYF. CDR3 in DNA: TGCGCCAGCAGCTTGGGAGGGGGAGTGGATACGCAGTATTTT.

This chain uses TRBV2 with TRBJ1-2; a possible D gene is TRBD1 (5 bases). The ends were cut back, 7 bases at V and 0 bases at J, with 15 bases in the middle. The CDR3 totals 15 residues. Germline-derived CDR1 and CDR2 are SNHLY and FYNNEI. CDR3 loop: CASNVRGYANYGYTF. The DNA of the CDR3 is TGTGCCAGCAACGTCCGGGGGTATGCTAACTATGGCTACACCTTC.

This clone was seen a few times. The chain joins TRBV7-2 to TRBJ1-4, with TRBD1 matching over 7 bases. After removal of 1 base from V and 7 bases from J, the junction contained 12 bases not matched to a gene. Germline CDR1 SGHTA, CDR2 FQGNSA. The CDR3 covers 17 residues. This chain's CDR3 is CASSLGIIQGSGEKLFF. The CDR3 nucleotides are TGTGCCAGCAGCTTAGGAATCATACAGGGGTCGGGTGAAAAACTGTTTTTT. Full variable domain (remainder filled in from reference TRBV7-2 and TRBJ1-4): GAGVSQSPSNKVTEKGKDVELRCDPISGHTALYWYRQSLGQGLEFLIYFQGNSAPDKSGLPSDRFSAERTGGSVSTLTIQRTQQEDSAVYLCASSLGIIQGSGEKLFFGSGTQLSVL.